This TCR beta chain was captured in a study of blood T cell repertoires in COVID-19. Produced via immunoSEQ multiplex PCR; TCRdb's table is partial and in-frame only. The sample carries fewer than 250,000 clones, nearly 90% recorded once. Per germline, CDR1 SQVTM and CDR2 ANQGSEA. V gave up 7 bases and J gave up 1 base, with 19 bases separating them. CDR3 length: 15 amino acids. The table lists this clone with a few counts. Participant-reported clinical history was the basis for cohort assignment. The TCR comes from a man aged 30-40 years who had recovered from COVID-19. Sequencing was done on a sample of PBMCs or T cells enriched from blood (not recorded which). The chain joins TRBV29-1 to TRBJ1-1, with D tentatively TRBD1 (5 bases). Here the CDR3 DNA reads TGCAGCGCCCGAGGGGTACGGGGGAAGAACACTGAAGCTTTCTTT. Protein: CSARGVRGKNTEAFF.